The 32 T cell receptor beta chains below all came from one sample that was sequenced in a study of T cells after posttransplantation cyclophosphamide. The method was immunoSEQ multiplex PCR; TCRdb's version includes in-frame clones alone and lacks a portion of them. This repertoire lists tens of thousands of clones without singletons; roughly 2% sits in the top ten. Sequenced: PBMCs. The receptors originated from a man aged 40-55 years in good health, CMV-negative, and a related stem cell transplant donor.

This clone was counted ten times or more. The chain combines TRBV28 with TRBJ2-2, with 7 bases lining up with TRBD2. After removal of 4 bases from V and 4 bases from J, the junction contained 3 bases not matched to a gene. This CDR3 is built from 14 residues. From germline, CDR1 is MDHEN and CDR2 SYDVKM. CDR3 nucleotides: TGTGCCAGCAGTTCCCCGGGAGGCACCGGGGAGCTGTTTTTT. It yields the protein CASSSPGGTGELFF.

This clone has a count of ten or more. The chain employs TRBV4-2 and TRBJ2-1; perhaps TRBD2 as D (5 bases). The V end lost 0 bases, the J end lost 7 bases, and 19 bases lay between the germline ends. The CDR3 consists of 17 residues. Germline loops: CDR1 LGHNA, CDR2 YNFKEQ. In DNA form, the CDR3 reads TGTGCCAGCAGCCAAGACTTCGGGATTACGTGGGATAATGAGCAGTTCTTC. It yields the protein CASSQDFGITWDNEQFF.

This clone was recorded many times. The V gene is TRBV9, the J gene TRBJ1-1; D not certain. The V gene lost 4 bases and the J gene lost 0 bases, with 16 bases spanning the gap. The CDR3 is 16 amino acids. CDR1 is SGDLS, CDR2 YYNGEE, per germline. CDR3 amino acids: CASSPYLGGLNTEAFF. The CDR3 nucleotides read TGTGCCAGCAGCCCCTACCTGGGAGGGTTGAACACTGAAGCTTTCTTT.

In this sample, this clone turned up many times. The V and J genes are TRBV11-2 and TRBJ2-1; 10 positions agree with TRBD2. Germline V gene data show CDR1 as SGHAT and CDR2 as FQNNGV. The V segment lost 2 bases and the J segment 2 bases; nucleotides outside the gene matches: 9. This CDR3 contains 18 residues. In nucleotides, the CDR3 is TGTGCCAGCAGCTTATCGGGACTAGCGAACTCTCCCTACAATGAGCAGTTCTTC. It yields the protein CASSLSGLANSPYNEQFF.

This clone was observed at least ten times. The rearrangement uses TRBV28 and TRBJ1-5; D not certain. The CDR3 runs to 15 residues. Trimming removed 6 bases from V and 3 bases from J, with 15 bases in between. The germline gives CDR1 MDHEN, CDR2 SYDVKM. The CDR3 protein is CASSFAAPSNQPQHF. In nucleotides, the CDR3 is TGTGCCAGCAGCTTCGCCGCGCCCTCCAATCAGCCCCAGCATTTT.

This clone was observed at least ten times. V and J are TRBV9 and TRBJ2-1; D not certain. The CDR3 is 15 amino acids. Trimming cost V 0 bases and J 0 bases, with 7 bases left between them. CDR1 SGDLS and CDR2 YYNGEE come from the germline V gene. CDR3 in amino acids: CASSVDVYSYNEQFF. The CDR3 DNA is TGTGCCAGCAGCGTAGATGTCTACTCCTACAATGAGCAGTTCTTC.

At least ten counts were recorded for this clone. The CDR3 loop is CASSPGLAGETQYF. For the CDR3, the DNA is TGTGCCAGCAGCCCAGGACTAGCGGGAGAGACCCAGTACTTC. V usage is TRBV5-5 and J usage is TRBJ2-5; 11 nucleotides match TRBD2. CDR1 is SGHKS, CDR2 YYEKEE, per germline (reference sequence). The CDR3 runs 14 residues. V shed 4 bases, J shed 4 bases, and the junction held 3 bases outside the gene matches. Complete variable domain (other parts from reference TRBV5-5 and TRBJ2-5): DAGVTQSPTHLIKTRGQQVTLRCSPISGHKSVSWYQQVLGQGPQFIFQYYEKEERGRGNFPDRFSARQFPNYSSELNVNALLLGDSALYLCASSPGLAGETQYFGPGTRLLVL.

This clone was counted at least ten times. The J gene is TRBJ2-7, the V gene TRBV6-5; D is perhaps TRBD2 (6 bases). V was trimmed by 2 bases and J by 2 bases, leaving 10 bases between them. The CDR3 has 14 amino acids. Germline CDR1 and CDR2: MNHEY and SVGAGI. The DNA of the CDR3 is TGTGCCAGCAGTTACCGGGGGTTTACCTACGAGCAGTACTTC. This gives the protein CASSYRGFTYEQYF.

This clone was recorded many times. The V and J genes are TRBV7-7 and TRBJ2-2; TRBD2 matches at 7 bases. There are 16 residues in the CDR3. CDR1 is SSHAT and CDR2 is FNYEAQ in the germline V gene (reference sequence). The trim removed 5 bases at V and 1 base at J, leaving 7 bases unmatched. The CDR3 DNA is TGTGCCAGCAGCCAGGGAGCTAGCGGGAACACCGGGGAGCTGTTTTTT. Its translation: CASSQGASGNTGELFF.

This clone was seen many times. The J gene is TRBJ1-5, the V gene TRBV4-2; 7 nucleotides line up with TRBD1. The germline V gene has CDR1 LGHNA and CDR2 YNFKEQ. The V gene end was trimmed by 0 bases and the J gene end by 5 bases; junction bases not matched to a gene: 10. The CDR3 totals 17 residues. The CDR3 sequence: CASSQDLLGTAYQPQHF. CDR3 sequence (DNA): TGTGCCAGCAGCCAAGATCTATTGGGGACAGCATATCAGCCCCAGCATTTT.

This clone was counted ten times or more. The junction differs from germline at one of its ends, possibly a read error. J is TRBJ2-1 and V is TRBV11-2, with 15 bases fitting TRBD2. From germline, CDR1 is SGHAT and CDR2 FQNNGV. The CDR3 has 17 amino acids. In DNA, the CDR3 is TGTGCCAGCAGGGGACTAGCGGGAGGCCGCGTTTACAGTGAGCAGTTCTTC. The encoded protein is CASRGLAGGRVYSEQFF.

This clone was found many times. V usage is TRBV4-1 and J usage is TRBJ2-7; 9 nucleotides align to TRBD2. The CDR3 is 17 residues long. J was trimmed by 3 bases and V by 4 bases; bases with no gene match: 13. Germline V gene data show CDR1 as MGHRA and CDR2 as YSYEKL. DNA of the CDR3: TGCGCCAGCAGCCTGAACCTTAGCGGGAGAAGAGTCTACGAGCAGTACTTC. This codes for CASSLNLSGRRVYEQYF.

This clone has ten or more counts. The gene calls are TRBV19 and TRBJ1-5; the match to TRBD1 covers 10 bases. The V gene's germline CDR1 is LNHDA and CDR2 SQIVND (reference sequence). Trimming removed 5 bases from V and 9 bases from J; junction bases left unmatched: 7. The CDR3 covers 14 residues. In DNA form, the CDR3 reads TGTGCCAGTAGTGAAAGGGACAGGGGTTGGCCCCAGCATTTT. Translated, it gives CASSERDRGWPQHF. Full variable domain (rest looked up from reference TRBV19 and TRBJ1-5): DGGITQSPKYLFRKEGQNVTLSCEQNLNHDAMYWYRQDPGQGLRLIYYSQIVNDFQKGDIAEGYSVSREKKESFPLTVTSAQKNPTAFYLCASSERDRGWPQHFGDGTRLSIL.

The sample holds many counts of this clone. The chain recombines TRBV6-1 with TRBJ1-5, with unresolved D. The CDR3 spans 13 residues. Deletions cut 6 bases from V and 0 bases from J, with 6 bases between. Germline V CDR1 and CDR2: MNHNS, SASEGT. The CDR3 reads CASRRTSNQPQHF. Written as DNA, the CDR3 is TGTGCCAGCAGGAGAACTAGCAATCAGCCCCAGCATTTT.

This clone was seen ten or more times. The chain is built from TRBV19 and TRBJ1-3; 7 bases match TRBD1. CDR1 is LNHDA, CDR2 SQIVND, per germline (reference sequence). This CDR3 has 16 amino acids. The ends lost 5 bases at V and 3 bases at J; junction bases unmatched: 10. The DNA of the CDR3 is TGTGCCAGTAGTCCCCTACAGCGGACAGGTGGAAACACCATATATTTT. It specifies CASSPLQRTGGNTIYF.

This clone showed up many times. The J gene is TRBJ1-2, the V gene TRBV27, with 7 nucleotides matching TRBD1. CDR3 length equals 13 residues. Unmatched junction bases numbered 6, after V lost 5 bases and J lost 6 bases. The germline CDR1 and CDR2 sequences are MNHEY and SMNVEV (reference sequence). DNA of the CDR3: TGTGCCAGCAGTCTGACAGGGACCAATGGCTACACCTTC. It encodes CASSLTGTNGYTF.

This clone was recorded at least ten times. This chain joins TRBV28 and TRBJ1-1; TRBD1 matches at 7 bases. The V gene's germline CDR1 is MDHEN and CDR2 SYDVKM. CDR3 length equals 15 residues. Trimming removed 7 bases from V and 7 bases from J; junction bases left unmatched: 15. CDR3 coding DNA: TGTGCCAGCATGGATCGTCAAAGGGGGCTGAATGAAGCTTTCTTT. The encoded protein is CASMDRQRGLNEAFF.

This clone has ten or more counts. This chain connects TRBV19 to TRBJ1-3; the D is unclear. With 3 bases removed from V and 2 bases from J, the gap between germline ends came to 14 bases. This CDR3 is 16 amino acids long. In germline, CDR1 is LNHDA, CDR2 SQIVND (reference sequence). CDR3 residues: CASSMGIGGPGNTIYF. The CDR3 DNA reads as TGTGCCAGTAGTATGGGGATCGGAGGGCCTGGAAACACCATATATTTT.

This clone was seen many times. The chain employs TRBV28 and TRBJ2-7; 9 bases fit TRBD2. Germline V gene data show CDR1 as MDHEN and CDR2 as SYDVKM. The length of the CDR3 is 18 residues. V shed 3 bases and J 7 bases; nucleotides not matched to a gene: 19. The chain's CDR3 is CASSFSGRSLGHTGEQYF. Written as DNA, the CDR3 is TGTGCCAGCAGTTTCAGCGGGAGGTCCCTAGGGCATACGGGGGAGCAGTACTTC.

This clone was recorded many times. This chain uses TRBV5-5 with TRBJ1-5; TRBD1 matches at 9 bases. Trimming cost V 0 bases and J 5 bases; bases outside gene matches: 3. CDR1 and CDR2 (germline): SGHKS, YYEKEE (reference sequence). The CDR3 has 15 amino acids. The CDR3 bases are TGTGCCAGCAGCTTGGTCGGGACAGGGTATCAGCCCCAGCATTTT. This codes for CASSLVGTGYQPQHF.

This clone was recorded many times. The rearrangement links TRBV5-4 to TRBJ2-3, with 13 bases identical to TRBD2. Germline values: CDR1 SGHNT, CDR2 YYREEE (reference sequence). This CDR3 spans 16 amino acids. V dropped 2 bases and J dropped 4; count of bases not matched to a gene: 4. CDR3 loop: CASSFGLAGESDTQYF. The DNA of the CDR3 is TGTGCCAGCAGCTTCGGACTAGCGGGAGAGTCAGATACGCAGTATTTT. The full variable domain, its missing parts supplied by reference TRBV5-4 and TRBJ2-3, is ETGVTQSPTHLIKTRGQQVTLRCSSQSGHNTVSWYQQALGQGPQFIFQYYREEENGRGNFPPRFSGLQFPNYSSELNVNALELDDSALYLCASSFGLAGESDTQYFGPGTRLTVL.

This clone was recorded at least ten times. The chain employs TRBV4-3 and TRBJ2-5; maybe TRBD2 (6 bases). Germline CDR1 and CDR2: LGHNA and YSLEER. V lost 0 bases, J lost 7 bases, and 18 bases lay in between. The CDR3 consists of 16 residues. The chain's CDR3 is CASSQDSKNFGGTQYF. The CDR3 nucleotides are TGCGCCAGCAGCCAAGATTCGAAGAACTTCGGGGGGACCCAGTACTTC.

This clone has at least ten counts. The chain links TRBV5-1 to TRBJ2-5, with 8 bases fitting TRBD2. From germline, CDR1 is SGHRS and CDR2 YFSETQ. The CDR3 contains 15 residues. The trim removed 0 bases at V and 2 bases at J, leaving 3 bases unmatched. The DNA for the CDR3 is TGCGCCAGCAGCTTGGGATTAGCGGGACAAGAGACCCAGTACTTC. Its protein product is CASSLGLAGQETQYF.

The table lists this clone with many counts. V usage is TRBV29-1 and J usage is TRBJ2-7, with a tentative D call TRBD2 (5 bases). V was cut by 1 base and J by 4 bases, with 14 bases left in between. Germline V CDR1 and CDR2: SQVTM, ANQGSEA. CDR3 length: 14 amino acids. The CDR3 bases are TGCAGCGTTGAAGCAGACCCTCGGGGATACGAGCAGTACTTC. Its protein product is CSVEADPRGYEQYF.

This clone was recorded many times. V gene TRBV19 combines with J gene TRBJ1-1; D unclear. The V end was cut by 8 bases, the J end by 0 bases, with 16 bases between. Germline-derived CDR1 and CDR2 are LNHDA and SQIVND (reference sequence). There are 15 residues in the CDR3. CDR3 loop: CASSRGISVNTEAFF. DNA of the CDR3: TGTGCCAGTTCGCGCGGGATAAGCGTGAACACTGAAGCTTTCTTT. Using reference TRBV19 and TRBJ1-1 for the parts outside the CDR3, the full variable domain is DGGITQSPKYLFRKEGQNVTLSCEQNLNHDAMYWYRQDPGQGLRLIYYSQIVNDFQKGDIAEGYSVSREKKESFPLTVTSAQKNPTAFYLCASSRGISVNTEAFFGQGTRLTVV.

This clone was observed many times. The J gene is TRBJ2-5, the V gene TRBV19, with D possibly being TRBD1 (7 bases). The CDR3 totals 14 residues. V was cut by 6 bases and J by 2 bases, with 13 bases left in between. Germline CDR1 reads LNHDA; CDR2 reads SQIVND (reference sequence). The CDR3 bases are TGTGCCAGTAGCGGAGGGGACAGTCAAGAGACCCAGTACTTC. Its translation: CASSGGDSQETQYF.

This clone was observed at least ten times. The CDR3 sequence: CASSPDRGYEQYF. CDR3 sequence (DNA): TGTGCCAGCAGTCCGGACAGGGGCTACGAGCAGTACTTC. The chain joins TRBV2 to TRBJ2-7, with TRBD1 matching over 9 bases. J lost 3 bases, V lost 5 bases, and 2 bases had no gene match. Germline V CDR1 and CDR2: SNHLY, FYNNEI. This CDR3 comprises 13 residues. Variable domain in full (rest from reference TRBV2 and TRBJ2-7): EPEVTQTPSHQVTQMGQEVILRCVPISNHLYFYWYRQILGQKVEFLVSFYNNEISEKSEIFDDQFSVERPDGSNFTLKIRSTKLEDSAMYFCASSPDRGYEQYFGPGTRLTVT.

This clone was counted many times. The chain uses TRBV5-1 and TRBJ2-1, with 12 bases matching TRBD2. Germline CDR1 is SGHRS and CDR2 is YFSETQ. This CDR3 has 20 amino acids. V lost 3 bases and J lost 7; bases outside the gene matches: 20. The CDR3 reads CASSSKGISSGRANSNEQFF. For the CDR3, the DNA is TGCGCCAGCAGCTCGAAGGGGATATCTAGCGGGAGGGCCAATTCAAATGAGCAGTTCTTC.

This clone was counted many times. The chain is built from TRBV19 and TRBJ2-1; 12 nucleotides align to TRBD2. From germline, CDR1 is LNHDA and CDR2 SQIVND (reference sequence). The junction had 9 bases not matched to a gene; V was cut back by 1 base and J by 8 bases. This CDR3 has 17 residues. The CDR3 loop reads CASSIAGGTSGLYEQFF. Written as DNA, the CDR3 is TGTGCCAGTAGTATAGCGGGAGGGACTAGCGGGTTATATGAGCAGTTCTTC.

The sample holds many counts of this clone. V usage is TRBV7-9 and J usage is TRBJ2-7; a possible D gene is TRBD2 (6 bases). Deletions cut 5 bases from V and 0 bases from J, with 11 bases between. Germline assignment: CDR1 SEHNR and CDR2 FQNEAQ (reference sequence). CDR3 size: 14 residues. DNA for the CDR3: TGTGCCAGCAGCCAAGGGGAGGCCTCCTACGAGCAGTACTTC. This gives the protein CASSQGEASYEQYF.

This clone was detected ten times or more. V usage is TRBV6-6 and J usage is TRBJ2-5; a weak D match, TRBD2 (6 bases). CDR1 MNHNY and CDR2 SVGAGI come from the germline V gene (reference sequence). The CDR3 length is 16 residues. Trimming removed 2 bases from V and 4 bases from J, with 17 bases in between. In DNA form, the CDR3 reads TGTGCCAGCAGTTACACCCAACAGAGGAGGGCAGAGACCCAGTACTTC. Translation: CASSYTQQRRAETQYF.

This clone was seen repeatedly, ten times or more. The chain carries TRBV7-7 and TRBJ2-1, with 7 bases aligning to TRBD1. Trimming removed 5 bases from V and 6 bases from J; junction bases left unmatched: 13. The CDR3 totals 16 residues. Germline CDR1 SSHAT, CDR2 FNYEAQ (reference sequence). For the CDR3, the DNA is TGTGCCAGCAGCCCAGACCCCGGGACAGCTATCAATGAGCAGTTCTTC. Its translation is CASSPDPGTAINEQFF.